This record looks at one T cell receptor beta chain sequence and its context. This entry comes from a study of shared clonotypes between healthy human individuals. The ends lost 1 base at V and 6 bases at J; junction bases unmatched: 7. The germline V gene has CDR1 SGHVS and CDR2 FQNEAQ. This CDR3 comprises 15 residues. Sequenced by immunoSEQ multiplex PCR; TCRdb stores in-frame clones only, minus some. The sample yields 1,500,000 or so clones, more than 95% seen once. Both subsets, CD45RA+ naive and CD45RA-negative memory, were split from the CD4+ cells. This TCR derives from a man aged 30 to 39 in good health. The sequenced sample was naive CD4+ T cells sorted from blood. Subset in this sample: CD45RA+ positively selected. This rearrangement joins TRBV7-8 to TRBJ1-2, with 8 positions matching TRBD1. The CDR3 DNA follows: TGTGCCAGCAGCTTAGTGGACAGGGAAACGAATGGCTACACCTTC. It specifies CASSLVDRETNGYTF. The variable domain in full, completed from reference TRBV7-8 and TRBJ1-2, reads GAGVSQSPRYKVAKRGQDVALRCDPISGHVSLFWYQQALGQGPEFLTYFQNEAQLDKSGLPSDRFFAERPEGSVSTLKIQRTQQEDSAVYLCASSLVDRETNGYTFGSGTRLTVV.